This T cell receptor (beta chain) was sequenced in a study of T-cell memory formation after mild COVID-19. On the study more broadly: Clustering of TCRs was largely donor specific. Points from the study as a whole: Among clones peaking at day 37 in the second wave, SARS-CoV-2 specificity remained unconfirmed. Among clones contracting day 15 to 85, CD4/CD8 was balanced, whereas later expanders leaned CD4+. Pre-infection memory already had some responding clones, implying cross-reactive memory joined.

V lost 6 bases to trimming and J lost 3 bases; unmatched junction nucleotides: 9. Germline V gives CDR1 DFQATT, CDR2 SNEGSKA (reference sequence). CDR3 length: 14 residues. TCRdb re-analysed the 5' RACE reads in MiXCR, keeping a single row per CDR3 protein. The repertoire includes 340,000 or so distinct CDR3 sequences, 10% to 15% of them detected once, and about 21% sits in the top ten. This clonotype was seen only a few times. Its cognate antigen is unknown. Sequencing input: PBMCs or a T cell subset sorted from them (not recorded which). The clonotype originates from a man younger than 35 who had mild COVID-19 (a few samples of this study predate the infection). Cell type and time point are not known. The chain is built from TRBV20-1 and TRBJ2-3, with TRBD2 identical over 7 bases. This chain's CDR3 is CSADPVGGTDTQYF. CDR3 DNA sequence: TGCAGTGCGGACCCAGTGGGGGGGACAGATACGCAGTATTTT.